Each of the 7 T cell receptor beta chains below was sequenced from the same sample in a study of regulatory T cells in long-lasting Graves disease. Time point indicated: persistent/refractory GD, antithyroid drugs over 5 years with positive TRAb. Generation of the TCR library employed RNA extracted from PBMCs. The authors built TCR beta libraries using iRepertoire HTBI primers and Arm-PCR of CDR3 regions. TCRdb used MiXCR to reprocess the multiplex PCR reads, holding one entry per CDR3 protein. This sample has roughly 490,000 distinct CDR3 sequences, with less than 25% found just once. The material was peripheral blood mononuclear cells (PBMCs), obtained when the disease was refractory, from a patient treated with antithyroid drugs. The receptor source for this set is a female donor with Graves disease.

This clonotype was observed at least ten times. This sequence joins TRBV20-1 and TRBJ1-2; possibly TRBD1 for D (6 bases). Germline assignment: CDR1 DFQATT and CDR2 SNEGSKA (reference sequence). CDR3 length equals 15 residues. Trimming stripped 5 bases from V and 0 bases from J, with 16 bases between. CDR3: CSAGTWDKANYGYTF. The CDR3 coding sequence is TGCAGTGCTGGGACTTGGGACAAAGCTAACTATGGCTACACCTTC.

The CDR3 region is CASSLGQGRNADTQYF. Here the CDR3 DNA reads TGTGCCAGCAGCTTAGGACAGGGTAGGAATGCAGATACGCAGTATTTT. The chain uses TRBV7-2 and TRBJ2-3; 7 bases are shared with TRBD1. V lost 1 base and J lost 4; bases outside the gene matches: 8. The CDR3 has 16 residues. Germline V gene data show CDR1 as SGHTA and CDR2 as FQGNSA.

The rearrangement uses TRBV12-3 or TRBV12-4 and TRBJ2-7, with D possibly being TRBD1 (5 bases). The length of the CDR3 is 11 residues. V shed 5 bases and J shed 7 bases, with 9 bases lying between them. CDR3 region: CASSTGWEQYF. CDR3 coding DNA: TGTGCCAGCAGTACAGGTTGGGAGCAGTACTTC.

The chain couples TRBV28 to TRBJ1-1, with D possibly TRBD1 on 6 matching bases. Per the germline V gene, CDR1 is MDHEN and CDR2 is SYDVKM. Trimming took off 5 bases at V and 1 base at J, with 14 bases between the two ends. There are 15 residues in the CDR3. The CDR3 sequence: CASSLLPGQNTEAFF. CDR3 nucleotides: TGTGCCAGCAGTCTCCTACCGGGACAGAACACTGAAGCTTTCTTT.

This clonotype was detected a few times. J is TRBJ1-4 and V is TRBV5-4; D perhaps matches TRBD1 (5 bases). Trimming removed 4 bases at V and 4 bases at J, with 20 bases between. The V gene's germline CDR1 is SGHNT and CDR2 YYREEE (reference sequence). There are 17 residues in the CDR3. DNA of the CDR3: TGTGCCAGCAGCATCGGATCTGGTGGGGGTCTTAATGAAAAACTGTTTTTT. Translating gives CASSIGSGGGLNEKLFF. Combining the CDR3 with reference TRBV5-4 and TRBJ1-4 gives the whole variable domain ETGVTQSPTHLIKTRGQQVTLRCSSQSGHNTVSWYQQALGQGPQFIFQYYREEENGRGNFPPRFSGLQFPNYSSELNVNALELDDSALYLCASSIGSGGGLNEKLFFGSGTQLSVL.

This clonotype has at least ten counts. CDR3: CASSLRRDGYGYTF. In nucleotides, the CDR3 is TGTGCCAGCAGCTTACGACGGGACGGCTATGGCTACACCTTC. This chain links TRBV7-9 with TRBJ1-2; tentatively, D is TRBD1 (5 bases). Germline lookup yields CDR1 SEHNR and CDR2 FQNEAQ (reference sequence). V was cut by 2 bases and J by 4 bases, with 11 bases left in between. This CDR3 is built from 14 residues.

In this sample, this clonotype turned up many times. This chain connects TRBV27 to TRBJ1-1; TRBD1 aligns across 7 bases. Per the germline V gene, CDR1 is MNHEY and CDR2 is SMNVEV (reference sequence). Trimming removed 2 bases from V and 4 bases from J; junction bases left unmatched: 10. The CDR3 is 16 residues long. The CDR3 loop reads CASSLEGRGSFTEAFF. The CDR3 nucleotides read TGTGCCAGCAGTTTAGAAGGCAGGGGGAGTTTCACTGAAGCTTTCTTT.